The entry below gives a single T cell receptor (beta chain) sequence along with its context. Antigen unknown. CDR3 length equals 14 residues. Germline V gene data show CDR1 as SEHNR and CDR2 as FQNEAQ (reference sequence). Germline trimming cut 4 bases from V and 7 bases from J; bases unmatched to any gene: 5. The data are from a study of shared clonotypes between healthy human individuals. Study-level points and caveats: Enrolling few donors narrowed the genetic and exposure-history diversity that was represented.

TCRdb keeps only in-frame clones here, not all; method: immunoSEQ multiplex PCR. The table records about 460,000 clones, 77% of them present only once. This TCR derives from a middle-aged woman in good health. Some clones in this sample may be carry-over from other donors' samples. The sequenced sample was PBMCs. The rearrangement uses TRBV7-9 and TRBJ1-4; TRBD1 matches 8 bases. CDR3 region: CASSSDRGLEKLFF. The CDR3 DNA is TGTGCCAGCAGCTCAGACAGGGGCCTTGAAAAACTGTTTTTT.